A single sample gave rise to the 29 T cell receptor beta chains below, sequenced in a study of T cell repertoires in cytomegalovirus infection. Their recognized antigens are unknown. TCRdb processed the reads anew with MiXCR; each CDR3 protein has one entry. The data show 100,000 to 120,000 distinct CDR3 sequences, over 25% seen once. This sample comprised CD8+ T cells from cultured PBMCs, obtained from culture after CMV antigen stimulation. Receptor source: a human donor in good health (CMV status not recorded). Some clones in this sample may be carry-over from other donors' samples.

There are a few counts of this clonotype. The V gene is TRBV3-1, the J gene TRBJ2-1; D could derive from TRBD1 or TRBD2 (6 bases each). CDR3 length equals 14 residues. CDR1 and CDR2 from the germline V gene are LGHDT and YNNKEL (reference sequence). V was cut by 4 bases and J by 4 bases, with 11 bases left in between. The CDR3 protein is CASSPRDTYNEQFF. In DNA form, the CDR3 reads TGTGCCAGCAGCCCGCGGGACACATACAATGAGCAGTTCTTC.

The genes are TRBV19 and TRBJ2-1; 8 bases match TRBD1. The CDR3 sequence is 16 residues long. J lost 0 bases, V lost 2 bases, and 3 bases had no gene match. Germline lookup yields CDR1 LNHDA and CDR2 SQIVND (reference sequence). This CDR3 reads CASSIITGGSYNEQFF. The CDR3 DNA sequence: TGTGCCAGTAGTATAATAACAGGGGGCTCCTACAATGAGCAGTTCTTC.

This clonotype was detected only a few times. V gene TRBV2 combines with J gene TRBJ2-5; the match to TRBD2 covers 13 bases. Per germline, CDR1 SNHLY and CDR2 FYNNEI. The CDR3 sequence is 16 residues long. Trimming at V came to 5 bases and at J to 4 bases, leaving 7 bases not matched to a gene. CDR3 coding DNA: TGTGCCAGCAGTCCTCCGGGACTAGCGGGGCCAGAGACCCAGTACTTC. As protein: CASSPPGLAGPETQYF.

Many counts were recorded for this clonotype. V is TRBV5-1 and J is TRBJ2-7; either TRBD1 or TRBD2 may supply D (5 bases each). V was clipped by 5 bases and J by 3 bases, with 18 bases between them. CDR3 size: 15 residues. Per germline, CDR1 SGHRS and CDR2 YFSETQ. The CDR3 DNA is TGCGCCAGCAGACGCGCAGGGAGTAGGGACTACGAGCAGTACTTC. Translated: CASRRAGSRDYEQYF.

This rearrangement joins TRBV10-3 to TRBJ2-1; 10 nucleotides match TRBD2. This CDR3 contains 15 residues. V was pared by 4 bases and J by 8 bases, with 8 bases of the junction left unmatched. The germline CDR1 and CDR2 sequences are ENHRY and SYGVKD. CDR3 region: CAISGSSGGVDEQFF. The DNA for the CDR3 is TGTGCCATCAGTGGATCTAGCGGGGGTGTGGATGAGCAGTTCTTC.

This clonotype was counted a single time. The CDR3 is CASRLSVNSGANVLTF. The CDR3 nucleotides read TGTGCCAGCAGATTGAGCGTTAACTCTGGGGCCAACGTCCTGACTTTC. The J gene is TRBJ2-6, the V gene TRBV5-4; D gene uncertain. CDR1 is SGHNT and CDR2 is YYREEE in the germline V gene (reference sequence). Deletions cut 5 bases from V and 0 bases from J, with 12 bases between. CDR3 length: 16 residues.

This clonotype was detected ten times or more. The gene calls are TRBV27 and TRBJ2-2; tentative D call: TRBD1 (6 bases). V was trimmed by 1 base and J by 3 bases, leaving 12 bases between them. This CDR3 contains 16 residues. Germline CDR1 MNHEY, CDR2 SMNVEV (reference sequence). CDR3 nucleotides: TGTGCCAGCAGTTTATTTGGGGGCTCGGACACCGGGGAGCTGTTTTTT. Residues: CASSLFGGSDTGELFF.

The V gene is TRBV5-1, the J gene TRBJ2-1, with D hard to call. CDR1 and CDR2 (germline): SGHRS, YFSETQ. With 4 bases removed from V and 8 bases from J, the gap between germline ends came to 19 bases. This CDR3 has 15 residues. CDR3 region: CASSPTAPGWDEQFF. CDR3 in DNA: TGCGCCAGCAGCCCCACTGCCCCGGGCTGGGATGAGCAGTTCTTC.

The chain uses TRBV12-3 or TRBV12-4 and TRBJ1-2; unclear D gene. Trimming took 2 bases from V and 3 from J, leaving 4 bases between them. The CDR3 totals 12 residues. This CDR3 is CASSLWDYGYTF. CDR3 coding DNA: TGTGCCAGCAGTTTATGGGACTATGGCTACACCTTC.

In this sample, this clonotype turned up many times. This chain uses TRBV7-2 with TRBJ2-4; D ambiguous. CDR3 length: 11 amino acids. Germline V lookup: CDR1 SGHTA, CDR2 FQGNSA. V was pared by 1 base and J by 14 bases, with 9 bases between. CDR3 protein: CASSLGGLKYF. DNA for the CDR3: TGTGCCAGCAGCTTAGGCGGCCTCAAGTACTTC.

This clonotype was observed a few times. This chain uses TRBV6-8 with TRBJ1-2; TRBD1 matches 10 bases. V gave up 5 bases and J gave up 8 bases; unmatched junction bases: 2. CDR1 and CDR2 from the germline V gene are MNHGY and SAAAGT. CDR3 length: 12 residues. The CDR3 protein is CASSTTGGGYTF. The CDR3 bases are TGTGCCAGCAGTACGACAGGGGGCGGCTACACCTTC.

This rearrangement joins TRBV10-3 to TRBJ2-1; no reliable D call. This CDR3 spans 14 amino acids. Per germline, CDR1 ENHRY and CDR2 SYGVKD. Between the trimmed V and J ends, which lost 7 bases and 3 bases, there was a span of 13 bases. The DNA of the CDR3 is TGTGCCATCATGTATTCGCAGGTCTACAATGAGCAGTTCTTC. Translation gives CAIMYSQVYNEQFF.

The chain combines TRBV6-1 with TRBJ1-6; 7 bases fit TRBD1. Germline V gives CDR1 MNHNS, CDR2 SASEGT. V was pared by 7 bases and J by 5 bases, with 14 bases of the junction left unmatched. This CDR3 is built from 17 residues. The CDR3 region is CASNNGRGAQDNSPLHF. The CDR3 DNA follows: TGTGCCAGCAACAATGGCAGGGGGGCTCAGGATAATTCACCCCTCCACTTT.

This clonotype was seen a handful of times. This chain links TRBV18 with TRBJ2-7; no clear D. CDR3 length equals 13 residues. V was pared by 3 bases and J by 4 bases, with 10 bases between. Germline CDR1 KGHSH, CDR2 LQKENI. For the CDR3, the DNA is TGTGCCAGCTCACCGGGAAGGCTGTACGAGCAGTACTTC. This encodes CASSPGRLYEQYF.

The chain links TRBV11-2 to TRBJ2-1; D is unresolved. Trimming took off 4 bases at V and 10 bases at J, with 14 bases between the two ends. The CDR3 contains 13 residues. Germline-derived CDR1 and CDR2 are SGHAT and FQNNGV. The CDR3 region is CASSSPQMREQFF. The CDR3 coding sequence is TGTGCCAGCAGCTCCCCCCAGATGCGGGAGCAGTTCTTC.

This chain links TRBV20-1 with TRBJ1-5; 9 positions agree with TRBD1. With 5 bases clipped from V and 2 bases from J, the junction kept 7 bases outside the gene matches. The CDR3 spans 15 residues. CDR1 and CDR2 (germline): DFQATT, SNEGSKA (reference sequence). CDR3 bases: TGCAGTGCTCTGGACAGGGGTGTTGGCAATCAGCCCCAGCATTTT. Its translation: CSALDRGVGNQPQHF.

In this sample, this clonotype turned up many times. J is TRBJ2-1 and V is TRBV6-2 or TRBV6-3, with 7 bases aligning to TRBD1. CDR1 MNHEY and CDR2 SVGEGT come from the germline V gene. The CDR3 extends over 14 amino acids. Trimming cost V 8 bases and J 2 bases; bases outside gene matches: 6. This CDR3 is CASSTGYAYNEQFF. DNA for the CDR3: TGTGCCAGCTCGACAGGGTACGCCTACAATGAGCAGTTCTTC.

The sample holds a few counts of this clonotype. The genes are TRBV6-1 and TRBJ2-1; the D is unclear. Trimming removed 11 bases at V and 7 bases at J, with 12 bases between. This CDR3 is built from 11 residues. CDR1 is MNHNS and CDR2 is SASEGT in the germline V gene. CDR3 amino acids: CAVTRINEQFF. CDR3 DNA sequence: TGTGCCGTCACCCGGATAAATGAGCAGTTCTTC.

This clonotype was picked up many times. The rearrangement uses TRBV7-2 and TRBJ2-7; 7 nucleotides line up with TRBD1. CDR1 and CDR2 from the germline V gene are SGHTA and FQGNSA. The ends lost 6 bases at V and 2 bases at J; junction bases unmatched: 7. There are 14 residues in the CDR3. The CDR3 sequence: CASRYRDRPYEQYF. CDR3 nucleotide sequence: TGTGCCAGCAGATACCGGGACAGACCCTACGAGCAGTACTTC.

V gene TRBV7-9 combines with J gene TRBJ1-4; TRBD1 is a possible D gene (5 bases). The CDR3 is made up of 16 amino acids. Germline V gives CDR1 SEHNR, CDR2 FQNEAQ (reference sequence). The ends were cut back, 5 bases at V and 10 bases at J, with 23 bases in the middle. CDR3 nucleotide sequence: TGTGCCAGCAGCGGAGACCCCGGGGTCTCGCAGGGAAAACTGTTTTTT. Its translation: CASSGDPGVSQGKLFF.

A single count supports this clonotype. Here the CDR3 omits its conserved ending phenylalanine or tryptophan, so a read error is the likely source. The chain couples TRBV20-1 to TRBJ2-7; the match to TRBD1 covers 8 bases. The CDR3 sequence is 14 residues long. Trimming at V came to 3 bases and at J to 2 bases, leaving 6 bases not matched to a gene. CDR1 and CDR2 (germline): DFQATT, SNEGSKA (reference sequence). Written as DNA, the CDR3 is TGCAGTGCTAGCCCGCAGGGGGCACCCTACGAGCAGTACTTA. Amino acids: CSASPQGAPYEQYL.

This clonotype was counted only a few times. DNA of the CDR3: TGTGCCACCAGTGATATCGGGGGAGAGACCCAGTACTTC. Protein product: CATSDIGGETQYF. J is TRBJ2-5 and V is TRBV24-1; maybe TRBD2 (6 bases). Deletions cut 3 bases from V and 4 bases from J, with 8 bases between. Germline V gene data show CDR1 as KGHDR and CDR2 as SFDVKD. The CDR3 extends over 13 amino acids.

The V and J genes are TRBV7-6 and TRBJ2-7, with 7 bases fitting TRBD1. The ends lost 6 bases at V and 0 bases at J; junction bases unmatched: 8. This CDR3 spans 15 amino acids. CDR1 is SGHVS, CDR2 FNYEAQ, per germline. CDR3 DNA: TGTGCCAGCAGTCCGAACAGGGGAACCTCCTACGAGCAGTACTTC. It yields the protein CASSPNRGTSYEQYF.

The chain employs TRBV2 and TRBJ2-1, with 9 bases aligning to TRBD2. The CDR3 is 14 residues long. Germline assignment: CDR1 SNHLY and CDR2 FYNNEI. V gave up 9 bases and J gave up 5 bases; unmatched junction bases: 8. The CDR3 reads CASQLAGEDNEQFF. DNA for the CDR3: TGTGCCAGTCAACTAGCGGGCGAGGACAATGAGCAGTTCTTC.

The chain couples TRBV11-2 to TRBJ2-1, with 12 nucleotides matching TRBD2. The J segment lost 5 bases and the V segment lost 3 bases, leaving 8 bases of the junction unmatched. The CDR3 is 17 residues long. The germline gives CDR1 SGHAT, CDR2 FQNNGV. The CDR3 sequence: CASSFERTSGTNNEQFF. Here the CDR3 DNA reads TGTGCCAGCAGCTTCGAACGGACTAGCGGGACCAACAATGAGCAGTTCTTC.

Many counts were recorded for this clonotype. V and J are TRBV28 and TRBJ2-2; unclear D gene. Germline-derived CDR1 and CDR2 are MDHEN and SYDVKM. The CDR3 length is 14 residues. V was cut by 1 base and J by 7 bases, with 10 bases left in between. The CDR3 here is CASSLSSGSGELFF. In DNA, the CDR3 is TGTGCCAGCAGTTTATCCTCCGGTAGCGGGGAGCTGTTTTTT.

The chain is built from TRBV28 and TRBJ2-1; no reliable D call. Germline V CDR1 and CDR2: MDHEN, SYDVKM. CDR3 length equals 13 residues. V lost 5 bases and J lost 5, with 10 bases in between. The DNA for the CDR3 is TGTGCCAGCAGTCCTCTAGAAAACAATGAGCAGTTCTTC. Translated: CASSPLENNEQFF.

This clonotype was detected many times. This rearrangement joins TRBV7-2 to TRBJ2-5; D might be TRBD2 (6 bases). Germline V gene lookup returns CDR1 SGHTA and CDR2 FQGNSA. The CDR3 extends over 14 amino acids. Trimming removed 1 base from V and 4 bases from J, with 10 bases in between. The CDR3 protein is CASSLEPGGETQYF. DNA of the CDR3: TGTGCCAGCAGCTTAGAGCCCGGGGGAGAGACCCAGTACTTC.

As to this clonotype: This may come from a read error, since a much larger clone is one base off. J is TRBJ2-7 and V is TRBV7-6; 11 bases map to TRBD1. The CDR3 spans 16 residues. CDR1 and CDR2 (germline): SGHVS, FNYEAQ. The CDR3 DNA is TGTTCCAGCAGCTTAGCTACCGGGACAGGGGGCTACGAGCAGTACTTC. It is translated as CSSSLATGTGGYEQYF. The full variable domain, completed using reference TRBV7-6 and TRBJ2-7, is GAGVSQSPRYKVTKRGQDVALRCDPISGHVSLYWYRQALGQGPEFLTYFNYEAQQDKSGLPNDRFSAERPEGSISTLTIQRTEQRDSAMYRCSSSLATGTGGYEQYFGPGTRLTVT.